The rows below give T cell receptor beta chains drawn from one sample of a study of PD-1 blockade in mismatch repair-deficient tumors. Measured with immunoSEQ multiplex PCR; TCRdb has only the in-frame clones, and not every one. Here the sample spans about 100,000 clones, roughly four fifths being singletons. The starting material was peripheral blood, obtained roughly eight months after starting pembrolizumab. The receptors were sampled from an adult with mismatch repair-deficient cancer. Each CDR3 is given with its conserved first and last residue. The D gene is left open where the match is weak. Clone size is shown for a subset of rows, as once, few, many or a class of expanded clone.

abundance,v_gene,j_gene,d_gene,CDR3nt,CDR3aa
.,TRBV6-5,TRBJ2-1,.,TGTGCCAGCAGTCGGCAACAGGGTTCCTACAATGAGCAGTTCTTC,CASSRQQGSYNEQFF
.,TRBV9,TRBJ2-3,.,TGTGCCAGCAGCGTGAGCCCCTCCACAGCTACGCAGTATTTT,CASSVSPSTATQYF
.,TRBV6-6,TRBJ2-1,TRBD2,TGTGCCAGCAGTTACAGCCTAGCGGGAATAATCAATGAGCAGTTCTTC,CASSYSLAGIINEQFF
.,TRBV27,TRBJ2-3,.,TGTGCCAGCAGTTTCGGAACTCGCACAGATACGCAGTATTTT,CASSFGTRTDTQYF
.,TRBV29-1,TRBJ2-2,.,TGCAGCGTTGGTATAGACAGGACCGGGGAGCTGTTTTTT,CSVGIDRTGELFF
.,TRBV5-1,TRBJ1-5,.,TGCGCCAGCCGAGGGAATAGCAATCAGCCCCAGCATTTT,CASRGNSNQPQHF
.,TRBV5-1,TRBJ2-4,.,TGCGCCAGCAGCTTGGAGGGATTAAACATTCAGTACTTC,CASSLEGLNIQYF
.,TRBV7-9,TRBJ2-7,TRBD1,TGTGCCAGCAGGTCGACAGGGAGCTCCTACGAGCAGTACTTC,CASRSTGSSYEQYF
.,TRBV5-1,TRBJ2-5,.,TGCGCCAGCAGCTTGGTAACAGAAGAGACCCAGTACTTC,CASSLVTEETQYF
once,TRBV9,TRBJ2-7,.,TGTGCCAGCAGCGTAGGGGGCTCGGGCTCCTACGAGCAGTACTTC,CASSVGGSGSYEQYF
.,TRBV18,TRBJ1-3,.,TGTGCCAGCCAACAGGGAACTGGAAACACCATATATTTT,CASQQGTGNTIYF